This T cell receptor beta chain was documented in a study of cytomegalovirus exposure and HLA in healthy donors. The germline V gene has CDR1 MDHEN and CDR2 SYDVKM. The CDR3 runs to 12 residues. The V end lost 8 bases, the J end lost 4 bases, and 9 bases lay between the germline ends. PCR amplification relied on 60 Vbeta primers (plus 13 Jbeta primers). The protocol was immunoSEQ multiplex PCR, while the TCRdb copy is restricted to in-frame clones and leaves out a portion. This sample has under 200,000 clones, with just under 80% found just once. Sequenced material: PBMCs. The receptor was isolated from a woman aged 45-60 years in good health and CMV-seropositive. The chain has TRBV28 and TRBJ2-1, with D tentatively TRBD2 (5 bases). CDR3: CASWSGYNEQFF. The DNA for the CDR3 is TGTGCCAGCTGGAGCGGTTACAATGAGCAGTTCTTC.